This T cell receptor beta chain was sequenced in a study of cytomegalovirus exposure and HLA in healthy donors. Study conclusions and caveats: Follow-up analysis later connected one missense variant in DCLRE1C with trimming of TCR beta V- and J-genes. Reports indicate that TCR beta sequences accurately predicted the HLA-A and HLA-B alleles of most subjects.

60 Vbeta and 13 Jbeta primers were used in PCR. Profiling relied on immunoSEQ multiplex PCR, and the TCRdb table lists in-frame clones only, not all of them. The sample records about 150,000 clones, over 65% being singletons. This clone was observed once. Its antigen remains unknown. V lost 7 bases and J 2 bases, leaving 13 bases between the germline ends. CDR3 length equals 14 residues. Germline V gene lookup returns CDR1 SGHTA and CDR2 FQGNSA. The rearrangement joins TRBV7-2 to TRBJ2-3; D is possibly TRBD1 (6 bases). The sequencing input was PBMCs. The origin of this receptor is a young man in good health and CMV-seropositive. Written as DNA, the CDR3 is TGTGCCAGCAACCCCCAGGGGACCACAGATACGCAGTATTTT. Translating it yields CASNPQGTTDTQYF.